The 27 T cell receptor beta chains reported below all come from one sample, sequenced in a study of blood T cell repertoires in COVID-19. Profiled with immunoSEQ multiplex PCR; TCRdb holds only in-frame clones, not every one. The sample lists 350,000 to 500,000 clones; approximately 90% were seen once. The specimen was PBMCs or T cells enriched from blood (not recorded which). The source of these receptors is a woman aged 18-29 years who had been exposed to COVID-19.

The CDR3 DNA follows: TGTGCCAGCAGTTCCACTAGCGGGACCTCCTACGAGCAGTACTTC. Its translation: CASSSTSGTSYEQYF. The rearrangement links TRBV27 to TRBJ2-7, with TRBD2 matching over 10 bases. This CDR3 comprises 15 residues. V lost 4 bases to trimming and J lost 0 bases; unmatched junction nucleotides: 3. The germline gives CDR1 MNHEY, CDR2 SMNVEV (reference sequence).

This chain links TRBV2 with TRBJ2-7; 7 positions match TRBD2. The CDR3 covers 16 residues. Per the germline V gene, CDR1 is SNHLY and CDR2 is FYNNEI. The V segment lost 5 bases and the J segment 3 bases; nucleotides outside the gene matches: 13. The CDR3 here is CASSKEVVLASYEQYF. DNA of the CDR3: TGTGCCAGCAGTAAGGAGGTGGTACTAGCGAGCTACGAGCAGTACTTC.

The CDR3 DNA sequence: TGTGCCAGCAGCCGTCTCCCGACTAGCGGGAGTTCTTCGGAGACCCAGTACTTC. This translates into CASSRLPTSGSSSETQYF. The chain uses TRBV28 and TRBJ2-5; 12 nucleotides match TRBD2. The CDR3 is made up of 18 amino acids. Trimming cost V 6 bases and J 5 bases; bases outside gene matches: 16. The germline V gene has CDR1 MDHEN and CDR2 SYDVKM.

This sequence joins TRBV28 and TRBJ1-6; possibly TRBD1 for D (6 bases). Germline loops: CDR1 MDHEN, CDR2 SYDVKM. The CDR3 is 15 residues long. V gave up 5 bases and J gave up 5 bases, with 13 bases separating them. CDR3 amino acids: CASSPSGQNNSPLHF. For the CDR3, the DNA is TGTGCCAGCAGTCCCTCGGGACAAAATAATTCACCCCTCCACTTT.

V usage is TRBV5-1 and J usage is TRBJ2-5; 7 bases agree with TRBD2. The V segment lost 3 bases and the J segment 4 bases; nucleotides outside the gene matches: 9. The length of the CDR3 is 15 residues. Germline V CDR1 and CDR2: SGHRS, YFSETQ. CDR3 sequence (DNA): TGCGCCAGCAGCTCCGGGACTACCCATCCAGAGACCCAGTACTTC. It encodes CASSSGTTHPETQYF. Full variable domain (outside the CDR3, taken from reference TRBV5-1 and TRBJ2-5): KAGVTQTPRYLIKTRGQQVTLSCSPISGHRSVSWYQQTPGQGLQFLFEYFSETQRNKGNFPGRFSGRQFSNSRSEMNVSTLELGDSALYLCASSSGTTHPETQYFGPGTRLLVL.

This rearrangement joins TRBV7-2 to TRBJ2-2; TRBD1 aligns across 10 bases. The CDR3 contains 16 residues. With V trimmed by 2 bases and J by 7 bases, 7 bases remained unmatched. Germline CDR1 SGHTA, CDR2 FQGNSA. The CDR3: CASSLTGTGAGGELFF. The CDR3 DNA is TGTGCCAGCAGCTTAACGGGGACAGGGGCAGGCGGGGAGCTGTTTTTT.

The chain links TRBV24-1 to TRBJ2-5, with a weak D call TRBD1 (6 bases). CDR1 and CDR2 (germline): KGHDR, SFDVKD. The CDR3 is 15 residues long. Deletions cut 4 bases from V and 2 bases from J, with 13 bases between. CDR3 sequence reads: CATSDPGQTQETQYF. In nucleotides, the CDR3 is TGTGCCACCAGTGACCCTGGACAGACTCAAGAGACCCAGTACTTC.

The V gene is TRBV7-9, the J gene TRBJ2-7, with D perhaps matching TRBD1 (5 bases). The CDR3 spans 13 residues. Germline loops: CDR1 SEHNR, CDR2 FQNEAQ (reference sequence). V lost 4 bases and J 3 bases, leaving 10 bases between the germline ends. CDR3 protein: CASSSDRIYEQYF. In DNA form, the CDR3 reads TGTGCCAGCAGCTCCGACAGAATCTACGAGCAGTACTTC.

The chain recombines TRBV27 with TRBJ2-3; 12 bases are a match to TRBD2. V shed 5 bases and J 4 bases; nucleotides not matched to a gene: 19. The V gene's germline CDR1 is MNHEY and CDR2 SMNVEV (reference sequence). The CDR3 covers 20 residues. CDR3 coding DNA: TGTGCCAGCAGTAAGTGGGCTAGCGGGGGGGCCGGTCGTGGCGCAGATACGCAGTATTTT. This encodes CASSKWASGGAGRGADTQYF.

The CDR3 loop reads CASSQRRRLQETQYF. The CDR3, as DNA: TGTGCCAGCAGCCAAAGGAGGAGGCTCCAAGAGACCCAGTACTTC. The chain combines TRBV3-1 (or the pseudogene TRBV3-2) with TRBJ2-5; the D gene is possibly TRBD2 (5 bases). Germline CDR1 LGHDT, CDR2 YNNKEL (reference sequence). The length of the CDR3 is 15 residues. Trimming left V 2 bases short and J 1 base short, with 11 bases between.

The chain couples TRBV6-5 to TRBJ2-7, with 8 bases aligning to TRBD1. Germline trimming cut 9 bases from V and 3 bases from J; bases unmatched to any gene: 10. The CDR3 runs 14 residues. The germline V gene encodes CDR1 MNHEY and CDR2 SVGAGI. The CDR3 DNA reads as TGTGCCAGTAGGACGGGGACAGGTTTCTACGAGCAGTACTTC. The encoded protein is CASRTGTGFYEQYF.

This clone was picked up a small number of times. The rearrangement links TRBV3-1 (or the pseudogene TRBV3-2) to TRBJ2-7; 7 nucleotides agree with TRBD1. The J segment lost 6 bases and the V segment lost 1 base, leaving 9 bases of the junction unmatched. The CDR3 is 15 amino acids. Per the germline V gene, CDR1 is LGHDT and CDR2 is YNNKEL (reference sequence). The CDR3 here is CASSQGVGRGIEQYF. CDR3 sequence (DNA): TGTGCCAGCAGCCAAGGGGTCGGCAGGGGGATCGAGCAGTACTTC.

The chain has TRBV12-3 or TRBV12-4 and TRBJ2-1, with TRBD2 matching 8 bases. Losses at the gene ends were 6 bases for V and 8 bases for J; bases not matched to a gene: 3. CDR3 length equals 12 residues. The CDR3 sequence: CASSRTSYEQFF. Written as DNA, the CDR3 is TGTGCCAGCAGCCGGACTAGCTATGAGCAGTTCTTC.

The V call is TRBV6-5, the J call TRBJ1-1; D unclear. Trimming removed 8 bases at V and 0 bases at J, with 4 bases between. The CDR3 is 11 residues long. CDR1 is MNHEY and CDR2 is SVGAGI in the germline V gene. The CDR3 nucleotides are TGTGCCAGCCAGTTGAACACTGAAGCTTTCTTT. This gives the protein CASQLNTEAFF.

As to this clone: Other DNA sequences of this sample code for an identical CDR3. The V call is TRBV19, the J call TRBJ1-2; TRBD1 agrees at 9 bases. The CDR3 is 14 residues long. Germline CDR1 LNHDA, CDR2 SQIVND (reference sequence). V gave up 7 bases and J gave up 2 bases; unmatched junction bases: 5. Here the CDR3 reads CASTPGTGNYGYTF. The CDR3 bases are TGTGCCAGTACCCCCGGGACAGGGAACTATGGCTACACCTTC. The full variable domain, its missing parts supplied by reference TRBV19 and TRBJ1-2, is DGGITQSPKYLFRKEGQNVTLSCEQNLNHDAMYWYRQDPGQGLRLIYYSQIVNDFQKGDIAEGYSVSREKKESFPLTVTSAQKNPTAFYLCASTPGTGNYGYTFGSGTRLTVV.

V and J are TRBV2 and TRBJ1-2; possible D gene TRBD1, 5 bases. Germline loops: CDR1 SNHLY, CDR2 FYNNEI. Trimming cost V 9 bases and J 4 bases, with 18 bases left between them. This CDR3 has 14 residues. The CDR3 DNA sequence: TGTGCCAGAGAATACCACTTCGGGGGCTATGGCTACACCTTC. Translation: CAREYHFGGYGYTF.

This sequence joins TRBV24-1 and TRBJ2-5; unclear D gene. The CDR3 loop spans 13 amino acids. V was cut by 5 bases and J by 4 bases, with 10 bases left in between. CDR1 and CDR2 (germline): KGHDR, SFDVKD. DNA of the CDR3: TGTGCCACCAGTGCGCGGAGACCAGAGACCCAGTACTTC. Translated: CATSARRPETQYF.

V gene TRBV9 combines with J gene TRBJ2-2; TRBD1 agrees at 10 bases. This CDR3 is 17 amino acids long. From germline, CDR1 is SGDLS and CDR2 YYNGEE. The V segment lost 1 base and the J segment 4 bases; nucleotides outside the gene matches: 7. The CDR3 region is CASSVTVGTGVTGELFF. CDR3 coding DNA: TGTGCCAGCAGCGTAACGGTGGGGACAGGGGTCACCGGGGAGCTGTTTTTT. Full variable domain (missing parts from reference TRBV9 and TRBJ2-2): DSGVTQTPKHLITATGQRVTLRCSPRSGDLSVYWYQQSLDQGLQFLIQYYNGEERAKGNILERFSAQQFPDLHSELNLSSLELGDSALYFCASSVTVGTGVTGELFFGEGSRLTVL.

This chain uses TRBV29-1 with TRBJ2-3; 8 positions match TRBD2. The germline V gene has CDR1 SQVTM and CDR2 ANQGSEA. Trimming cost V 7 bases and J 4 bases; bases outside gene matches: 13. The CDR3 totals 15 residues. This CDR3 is CSALGASGSADTQYF. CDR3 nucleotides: TGCAGCGCCCTGGGGGCCAGCGGGAGTGCAGATACGCAGTATTTT.

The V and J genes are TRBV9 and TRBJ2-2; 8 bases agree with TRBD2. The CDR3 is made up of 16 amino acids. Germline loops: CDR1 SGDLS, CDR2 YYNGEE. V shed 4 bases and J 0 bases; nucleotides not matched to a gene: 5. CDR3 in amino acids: CASSQPGLANTGELFF. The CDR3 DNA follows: TGTGCCAGCAGCCAACCGGGACTAGCGAACACCGGGGAGCTGTTTTTT.

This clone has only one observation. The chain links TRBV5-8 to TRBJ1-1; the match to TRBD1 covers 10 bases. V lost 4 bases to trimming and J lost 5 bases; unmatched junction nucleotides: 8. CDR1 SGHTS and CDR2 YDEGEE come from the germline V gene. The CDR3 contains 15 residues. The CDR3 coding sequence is TGTGCCAGCAGCCTTGGGGGGACAGGGGCGACTGAAGCTTTCTTT. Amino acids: CASSLGGTGATEAFF.

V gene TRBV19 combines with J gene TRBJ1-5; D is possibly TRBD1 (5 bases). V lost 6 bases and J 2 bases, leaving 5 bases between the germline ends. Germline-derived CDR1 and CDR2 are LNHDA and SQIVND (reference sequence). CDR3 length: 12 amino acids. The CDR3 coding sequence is TGTGCCAGTAGGACAGGCAATCAGCCCCAGCATTTT. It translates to CASRTGNQPQHF. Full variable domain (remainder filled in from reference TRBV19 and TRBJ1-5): DGGITQSPKYLFRKEGQNVTLSCEQNLNHDAMYWYRQDPGQGLRLIYYSQIVNDFQKGDIAEGYSVSREKKESFPLTVTSAQKNPTAFYLCASRTGNQPQHFGDGTRLSIL.

In DNA form, the CDR3 reads TGTGCCACCACGCTCGGGGGGCGAACTGAAGCTTTCTTT. Protein product: CATTLGGRTEAFF. The chain is built from TRBV15 and TRBJ1-1; D may be TRBD1 (6 bases). From germline, CDR1 is LNHNV and CDR2 YYDKDF (reference sequence). Trimming pared 7 bases from V and 5 bases from J, leaving 14 bases between. This CDR3 contains 13 residues.

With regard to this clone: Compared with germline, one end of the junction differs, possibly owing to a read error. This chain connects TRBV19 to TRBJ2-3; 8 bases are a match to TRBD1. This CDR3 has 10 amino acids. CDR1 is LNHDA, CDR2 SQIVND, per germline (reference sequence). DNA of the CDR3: TGTGCCAGAAAGACAGGGGCCTGGGGTTTT. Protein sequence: CARKTGAWGF. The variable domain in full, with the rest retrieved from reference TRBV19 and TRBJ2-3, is DGGITQSPKYLFRKEGQNVTLSCEQNLNHDAMYWYRQDPGQGLRLIYYSQIVNDFQKGDIAEGYSVSREKKESFPLTVTSAQKNPTAFYLCARKTGAWGFGPGTRLTVL.

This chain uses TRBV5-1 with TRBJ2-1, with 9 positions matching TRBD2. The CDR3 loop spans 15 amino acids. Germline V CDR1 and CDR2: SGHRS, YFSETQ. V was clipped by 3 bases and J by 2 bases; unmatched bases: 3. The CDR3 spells CASSSSGVAYNEQFF. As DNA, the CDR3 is TGCGCCAGCAGCTCTAGCGGGGTGGCCTACAATGAGCAGTTCTTC. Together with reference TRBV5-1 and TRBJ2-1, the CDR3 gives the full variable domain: KAGVTQTPRYLIKTRGQQVTLSCSPISGHRSVSWYQQTPGQGLQFLFEYFSETQRNKGNFPGRFSGRQFSNSRSEMNVSTLELGDSALYLCASSSSGVAYNEQFFGPGTRLTVL.

The CDR3 loop is CASSHPGAGVTFYEQYF. The CDR3 coding sequence is TGCGCCAGCAGCCACCCAGGTGCAGGCGTGACCTTCTACGAGCAGTACTTC. The rearrangement uses TRBV5-1 and TRBJ2-7; D uncertain. Trimming removed 4 bases from V and 3 bases from J, with 23 bases in between. Looked up from germline, CDR1 is SGHRS and CDR2 is YFSETQ. There are 17 residues in the CDR3.

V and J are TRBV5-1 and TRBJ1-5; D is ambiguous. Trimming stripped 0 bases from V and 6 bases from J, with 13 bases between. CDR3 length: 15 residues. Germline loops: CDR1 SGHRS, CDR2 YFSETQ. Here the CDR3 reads CASSLVPDEGQPQHF. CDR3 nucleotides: TGCGCCAGCAGCTTGGTGCCCGACGAGGGTCAGCCCCAGCATTTT.